The next 2 T cell receptor beta chains were all read from a single sample in a study of blood T cell repertoires in COVID-19. Libraries were prepared by immunoSEQ multiplex PCR; TCRdb keeps only in-frame clonotypes and omits some of them. The table has about 170,000 clones, less than 80% seen once. Input material: PBMCs or T cells enriched from blood (not recorded which). The receptor set was obtained from a woman aged 70-85 years in a cohort exposed to, infected with or recovered from COVID-19 (not recorded which).

The gene calls are TRBV7-2 and TRBJ1-5; D is ambiguous. This CDR3 region has 13 residues. CDR1 and CDR2 (germline): SGHTA, FQGNSA. V lost 1 base, J lost 6 bases, and 7 bases lay in between. Here the CDR3 reads CASSLDSFQPQHF. CDR3 sequence (DNA): TGTGCCAGCAGCTTAGATTCGTTTCAGCCCCAGCATTTT.

This chain joins TRBV19 and TRBJ1-2; D might be TRBD1 (5 bases). The V gene lost 0 bases and the J gene lost 4 bases, with 18 bases spanning the gap. This CDR3 spans 17 amino acids. CDR1 is LNHDA, CDR2 SQIVND, per germline (reference sequence). The CDR3 spells CASSIDWVGRASYGYTF. The CDR3 DNA follows: TGTGCCAGTAGTATAGATTGGGTGGGCAGGGCAAGCTATGGCTACACCTTC.